Shown below are 29 T cell receptor beta chains from a single sample sequenced in a study of identical twins. TCRdb re-called the 5' RACE reads with MiXCR, one entry per CDR3 protein. This table has 200,000 to 250,000 distinct CDR3 sequences, about 7.5% appearing once. The data also belong to a second study, concerning yellow fever vaccine responses in identical twins.

Material: CD8+ T cells sorted from blood. The source is a woman aged 18-29 years in good health.

This clonotype was recorded a few times. The chain links TRBV6-5 to TRBJ2-1, with no clear D. The CDR3 extends over 14 amino acids. The V gene's germline CDR1 is MNHEY and CDR2 SVGAGI. V was shortened by 0 bases and J by 4 bases, with 7 bases between the two germline ends. CDR3 sequence (DNA): TGTGCCAGCAGTTACTCTCTGAGATACAATGAGCAGTTCTTC. Residues: CASSYSLRYNEQFF.

This rearrangement joins TRBV2 to TRBJ2-1, with TRBD2 matching over 12 bases. The CDR3 has 15 amino acids. Germline assignment: CDR1 SNHLY and CDR2 FYNNEI. The V segment lost 5 bases and the J segment 7 bases; nucleotides outside the gene matches: 6. CDR3 bases: TGTGCCAGCAGTCCACTAGCGGGAGGAAGAAATGAGCAGTTCTTC. Amino acid sequence: CASSPLAGGRNEQFF.

In this sample, this clonotype turned up many times. The chain combines TRBV7-9 with TRBJ1-1, with no clear D. The germline V gene encodes CDR1 SEHNR and CDR2 FQNEAQ (reference sequence). The CDR3 runs 12 residues. V was trimmed by 1 base and J by 7 bases, leaving 7 bases between them. The chain's CDR3 is CASSLGAGEAFF. DNA for the CDR3: TGTGCCAGCAGCTTAGGAGCAGGTGAAGCTTTCTTT.

CDR3 nucleotide sequence: TGTGCCAGCACCTCGAATGAGGGAGGGGCAGGTACCGGGGAGCTGTTTTTT. Amino acid sequence: CASTSNEGGAGTGELFF. The chain uses TRBV7-3 and TRBJ2-2; 7 positions match TRBD2. The CDR3 is 17 residues long. CDR1 and CDR2 from the germline V gene are SGHTA and FQGTGA. V shed 7 bases and J 5 bases; nucleotides not matched to a gene: 16.

This clonotype was seen at least ten times. The chain joins TRBV7-2 to TRBJ2-1; 10 bases match TRBD2. Trimming took 7 bases from V and 4 from J; bases not matched to a gene: 4. There are 14 residues in the CDR3. CDR1 and CDR2 (germline): SGHTA, FQGNSA. CDR3 amino acids: CASKLAGKYNEQFF. CDR3 DNA: TGTGCCAGCAAACTAGCGGGAAAATACAATGAGCAGTTCTTC.

This clonotype was found a few times. The J gene is TRBJ2-1, the V gene TRBV7-9, with D possibly matching TRBD2 (5 bases). This CDR3 spans 12 amino acids. The ends were cut back, 4 bases at V and 7 bases at J, with 8 bases in the middle. Germline V gene data show CDR1 as SEHNR and CDR2 as FQNEAQ (reference sequence). CDR3 loop: CASSYSENEQFF. CDR3 in DNA: TGTGCCAGCAGCTATAGCGAAAATGAGCAGTTCTTC.

This clonotype was detected only a few times. J is TRBJ2-3 and V is TRBV10-1, with D hard to call. From germline, CDR1 is WNHNN and CDR2 SYGVQD (reference sequence). The CDR3 consists of 12 residues. V was shortened by 4 bases and J by 3 bases, with 5 bases between the two germline ends. The CDR3 coding sequence is TGCGCCAGCAGTGCTCAGACAGATACGCAGTATTTT. Translating it yields CASSAQTDTQYF.

This clonotype came up many times. This chain joins TRBV10-2 and TRBJ2-3; 9 bases agree with TRBD2. The CDR3 loop spans 16 amino acids. V lost 3 bases and J lost 3; bases outside the gene matches: 7. Per germline, CDR1 WSHSY and CDR2 SAAADI. In DNA form, the CDR3 reads TGCGCCAGCAGTGATTTGGGCGGGAGGGAGACAGATACGCAGTATTTT. The encoded protein is CASSDLGGRETDTQYF.

This clonotype was counted many times. The chain recombines TRBV7-7 with TRBJ2-2; D unclear. The CDR3 spans 14 residues. Trimming removed 2 bases from V and 9 bases from J, with 13 bases in between. Per the germline V gene, CDR1 is SSHAT and CDR2 is FNYEAQ (reference sequence). CDR3 coding DNA: TGTGCCAGCAGCTTATCGCTCTTCTCAAGGGAGCTGTTTTTT. This encodes CASSLSLFSRELFF.

The chain employs TRBV20-1 and TRBJ2-7, with 7 bases identical to TRBD1. V lost 1 base to trimming and J lost 4 bases; unmatched junction nucleotides: 7. The CDR3 has 14 residues. Germline V gives CDR1 DFQATT, CDR2 SNEGSKA (reference sequence). The CDR3 DNA follows: TGCAGTGCTAGAGCCTGGACAGGAGCGTACGAGCAGTACTTC. Translated, it gives CSARAWTGAYEQYF.

This chain joins TRBV12-3 or TRBV12-4 and TRBJ1-1; D unclear. The CDR3 spans 13 residues. Trimming took off 5 bases at V and 1 base at J, with 8 bases between the two ends. CDR3 sequence reads: CASSKSENTEAFF. DNA for the CDR3: TGTGCCAGCAGTAAATCAGAGAACACTGAAGCTTTCTTT.

The rearrangement links TRBV3-1 to TRBJ2-3; 9 bases match TRBD2. The V gene's germline CDR1 is LGHDT and CDR2 YNNKEL (reference sequence). V lost 8 bases and J lost 4; bases outside the gene matches: 4. The CDR3 contains 13 residues. The CDR3 loop reads CASQRGDSDTQYF. DNA for the CDR3: TGTGCCAGCCAGCGGGGGGATTCAGATACGCAGTATTTT.

In this sample, this clonotype turned up many times. The chain combines TRBV12-3 or TRBV12-4 with TRBJ2-2, with TRBD1 matching over 10 bases. This CDR3 region has 16 residues. Trimming at V came to 1 base and at J to 4 bases, leaving 3 bases not matched to a gene. CDR3 protein: CASSLGQGAVTGELFF. CDR3 in DNA: TGTGCCAGCAGTTTAGGACAGGGGGCCGTCACCGGGGAGCTGTTTTTT.

This clonotype has at least ten counts. The chain recombines TRBV28 with TRBJ2-7, with D perhaps being TRBD1 or TRBD2 (5 bases each). CDR1 is MDHEN and CDR2 is SYDVKM in the germline V gene. V lost 5 bases to trimming and J lost 3 bases, with 11 bases between them. CDR3 size: 13 residues. CDR3: CASSPGPYYEQYV. CDR3 nucleotide sequence: TGTGCCAGCAGTCCGGGACCCTACTACGAGCAGTACGTC.

This clonotype has ten or more counts. This rearrangement joins TRBV3-1 to TRBJ1-1; D is possibly TRBD1 (5 bases). V was shortened by 1 base and J by 5 bases, with 14 bases between the two germline ends. Looked up from germline, CDR1 is LGHDT and CDR2 is YNNKEL (reference sequence). The CDR3 length is 15 residues. CDR3 in amino acids: CASSQGLGLRTEAFF. CDR3 DNA: TGTGCCAGCAGCCAAGGATTGGGGCTCCGGACTGAAGCTTTCTTT.

This clonotype was seen repeatedly, ten times or more. For the CDR3, the DNA is TGCAGTGCCTATGGACAGGGGGAGATAAGGCAGTACGTC. Translated, it gives CSAYGQGEIRQYV. The rearrangement uses TRBV20-1 and TRBJ2-7; 10 bases align to TRBD1. Germline CDR1 and CDR2: DFQATT and SNEGSKA (reference sequence). The CDR3 spans 13 residues. Trimming removed 6 bases from V and 9 bases from J; junction bases left unmatched: 11.

This clonotype was counted a few times. The chain is built from TRBV3-1 and TRBJ2-5; 10 bases map to TRBD2. The CDR3 has 20 amino acids. CDR1 is LGHDT, CDR2 YNNKEL, per germline (reference sequence). Trimming took 3 bases from V and 5 from J; bases not matched to a gene: 21. The CDR3 nucleotides are TGTGCCAGCAGCCAGCTAGTAGGACAGGGATACCTAGCGGGAGATGAGACCCAGTACTTC. It encodes CASSQLVGQGYLAGDETQYF.

This clonotype was seen a few times. At one boundary the junction diverges from the germline segment, which might be a read error. The V gene is TRBV20-1, the J gene TRBJ2-3; D is uncertain. This CDR3 has 13 amino acids. CDR1 is DFQATT, CDR2 SNEGSKA, per germline (reference sequence). The CDR3 reads CSARELPPDTRYF. DNA for the CDR3: TGCAGTGCTAGAGAACTTCCCCCCGATACGCGGTATTTT.

The table lists this clonotype with a few counts. V usage is TRBV5-4 and J usage is TRBJ2-6; D uncertain. The CDR3 is 15 amino acids. With 0 bases removed from V and 0 bases from J, the gap between germline ends came to 4 bases. Germline V gene data show CDR1 as SGHNT and CDR2 as YYREEE (reference sequence). This CDR3 is CASSLGNSGANVLTF. The DNA of the CDR3 is TGTGCCAGCAGCTTGGGTAACTCTGGGGCCAACGTCCTGACTTTC. The variable domain in full, with the rest retrieved from reference TRBV5-4 and TRBJ2-6, is ETGVTQSPTHLIKTRGQQVTLRCSSQSGHNTVSWYQQALGQGPQFIFQYYREEENGRGNFPPRFSGLQFPNYSSELNVNALELDDSALYLCASSLGNSGANVLTFGAGSRLTVL.

The CDR3 DNA follows: TGCAGTGCTAGAGATTTACTAGCGGCCGTCGATGAGCAGTTCTTC. Translating it yields CSARDLLAAVDEQFF. The J gene is TRBJ2-1, the V gene TRBV20-1; 8 positions agree with TRBD2. J gave up 8 bases and V 0 bases, and 9 bases lay outside the gene matches. This CDR3 is built from 15 residues. The germline CDR1 and CDR2 sequences are DFQATT and SNEGSKA (reference sequence).

This clonotype appeared many times. The chain carries TRBV12-3 or TRBV12-4 and TRBJ1-1; D possibly corresponds to TRBD1 (6 bases). The V gene lost 5 bases and the J gene lost 8 bases, with 15 bases spanning the gap. The length of the CDR3 is 13 residues. CDR3 coding DNA: TGTGCCAGCAGTCAGGACAGAGGTAAAGAAGCTTTCTTT. This sequence encodes CASSQDRGKEAFF.

The V gene is TRBV4-1, the J gene TRBJ1-1; D not resolved. CDR3 size: 15 residues. Deletions cut 3 bases from V and 0 bases from J, with 11 bases between. Looked up from germline, CDR1 is MGHRA and CDR2 is YSYEKL. CDR3 residues: CASSQLNGMNTEAFF. Written as DNA, the CDR3 is TGCGCCAGCAGCCAGTTGAATGGGATGAACACTGAAGCTTTCTTT.

The chain couples TRBV11-2 to TRBJ1-1, with 7 bases aligning to TRBD1. Losses at the gene ends were 2 bases for V and 0 bases for J; bases not matched to a gene: 3. The CDR3 has 15 amino acids. Germline loops: CDR1 SGHAT, CDR2 FQNNGV. DNA of the CDR3: TGTGCCAGCAGCTTATACAGGGGATTGAACACTGAAGCTTTCTTT. This encodes CASSLYRGLNTEAFF.

This clonotype was seen only a few times. V usage is TRBV7-9 and J usage is TRBJ2-7; D ambiguous. The length of the CDR3 is 14 residues. Trimming removed 1 base from V and 1 base from J, with 8 bases in between. Germline CDR1 reads SEHNR; CDR2 reads FQNEAQ (reference sequence). CDR3 DNA sequence: TGTGCCAGCAGCTTAGAAACATCTTCCTACGAGCAGTACGTC. Protein: CASSLETSSYEQYV.

The rearrangement links TRBV5-6 to TRBJ2-1, with D tentatively TRBD1 (5 bases). V dropped 0 bases and J dropped 2 bases, with 9 bases sitting between them. The V gene's germline CDR1 is SGHDT and CDR2 YYEEEE. The CDR3 totals 15 residues. The CDR3 sequence: CASSLGGHAYNEQFF. In DNA, the CDR3 is TGTGCCAGCAGCTTGGGGGGCCATGCCTACAATGAGCAGTTCTTC.

This clonotype was counted ten times or more. The rearrangement links TRBV7-9 to TRBJ2-1; either TRBD1 or TRBD2 may supply D (6 bases each). Germline V gives CDR1 SEHNR, CDR2 FQNEAQ (reference sequence). This CDR3 is 16 amino acids long. Trimming left V 10 bases short and J 1 base short, with 20 bases between. The CDR3 DNA is TGTGCCACAGCAGGTTGGAGGGGGGCGTCCTACAATGAGCAGTTCTTC. It codes for CATAGWRGASYNEQFF. Combining the CDR3 with reference TRBV7-9 and TRBJ2-1 gives the whole variable domain DTGVSQNPRHKITKRGQNVTFRCDPISEHNRLYWYRQTLGQGPEFLTYFQNEAQLEKSRLLSDRFSAERPKGSFSTLEIQRTEQGDSAMYLCATAGWRGASYNEQFFGPGTRLTVL.

V and J are TRBV20-1 and TRBJ2-1; 9 bases match TRBD2. The CDR3 has 12 amino acids. V dropped 0 bases and J dropped 12; count of bases not matched to a gene: 3. Germline V gives CDR1 DFQATT, CDR2 SNEGSKA (reference sequence). The CDR3 region is CSAREMGLAQFF. CDR3 sequence (DNA): TGCAGTGCTAGAGAAATGGGACTAGCGCAGTTCTTC.

V and J are TRBV4-1 and TRBJ2-3; D call uncertain. This CDR3 is built from 15 residues. The V gene's germline CDR1 is MGHRA and CDR2 YSYEKL. The V end was cut by 0 bases, the J end by 2 bases, with 9 bases between. CDR3 residues: CASSQELEFTDTQYF. The CDR3 DNA sequence: TGCGCCAGCAGCCAAGAACTGGAATTCACAGATACGCAGTATTTT.

The genes are TRBV9 and TRBJ2-1; no definite D call. Germline CDR1 and CDR2: SGDLS and YYNGEE. The CDR3 sequence is 17 residues long. V lost 0 bases to trimming and J lost 8 bases, with 21 bases between them. CDR3 sequence: CASSVVLNKAGYDEQFF. Written as DNA, the CDR3 is TGTGCCAGCAGCGTAGTGCTCAACAAGGCCGGGTACGATGAGCAGTTCTTC.